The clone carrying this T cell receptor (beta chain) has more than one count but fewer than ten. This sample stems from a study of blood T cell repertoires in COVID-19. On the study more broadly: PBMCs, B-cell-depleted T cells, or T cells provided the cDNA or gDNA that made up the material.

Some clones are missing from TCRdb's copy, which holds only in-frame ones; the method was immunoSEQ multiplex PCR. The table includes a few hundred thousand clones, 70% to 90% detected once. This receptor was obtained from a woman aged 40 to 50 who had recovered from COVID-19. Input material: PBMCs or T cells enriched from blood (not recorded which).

The DNA for the CDR3 is TGCGCCAGCAGCTTGGGGACAGTCAATGAGCAGTTCTTC. Amino acid sequence: CASSLGTVNEQFF. This chain uses TRBV5-1 with TRBJ2-1; tentatively, D is TRBD1 (6 bases). CDR3 length equals 13 residues. V was trimmed by 0 bases and J by 6 bases, leaving 7 bases between them. Germline V CDR1 and CDR2: SGHRS, YFSETQ.